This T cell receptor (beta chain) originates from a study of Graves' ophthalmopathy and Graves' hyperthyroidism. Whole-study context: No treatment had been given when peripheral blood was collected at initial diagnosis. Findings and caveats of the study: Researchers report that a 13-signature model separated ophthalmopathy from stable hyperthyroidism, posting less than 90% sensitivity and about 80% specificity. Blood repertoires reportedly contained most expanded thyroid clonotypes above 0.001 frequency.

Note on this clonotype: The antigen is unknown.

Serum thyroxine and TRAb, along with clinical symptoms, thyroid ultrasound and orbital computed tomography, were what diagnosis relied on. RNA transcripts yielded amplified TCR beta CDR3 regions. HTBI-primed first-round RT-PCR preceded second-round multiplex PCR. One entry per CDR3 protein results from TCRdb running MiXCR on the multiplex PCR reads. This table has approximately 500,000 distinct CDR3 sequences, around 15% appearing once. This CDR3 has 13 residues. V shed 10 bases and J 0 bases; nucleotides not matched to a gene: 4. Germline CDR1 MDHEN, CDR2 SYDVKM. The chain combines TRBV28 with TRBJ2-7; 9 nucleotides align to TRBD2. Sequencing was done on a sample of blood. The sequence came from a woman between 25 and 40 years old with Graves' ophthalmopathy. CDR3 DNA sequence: TGTGCCACGCATAGCGGGAGCTCCTACGAGCAGTACTTC. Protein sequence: CATHSGSSYEQYF.